This T cell receptor (beta chain) stems from a study of T cell changes during pregnancy in multiple sclerosis. This clone showed up just once. Germline loops: CDR1 MGHRA, CDR2 YSYEKL. This CDR3 is 15 amino acids long. V lost 1 base, J lost 2 bases, and 2 bases stayed unmatched. Some clones are missing from TCRdb's copy, which holds only in-frame ones; the method was immunoSEQ multiplex PCR. The data show about 33,000 clones, 90% seen once. The J gene is TRBJ2-1, the V gene TRBV4-1, with 7 bases fitting TRBD2. The starting material was CD4+ T cells from peripheral blood mononuclear cells, obtained in the second trimester of pregnancy. This receptor was identified in a female donor in good health, enrolled as a control in a pregnancy study. For the CDR3, the DNA is TGCGCCAGCAGCCAAGTGGGGACTACCTACAATGAGCAGTTCTTC. This gives the protein CASSQVGTTYNEQFF.